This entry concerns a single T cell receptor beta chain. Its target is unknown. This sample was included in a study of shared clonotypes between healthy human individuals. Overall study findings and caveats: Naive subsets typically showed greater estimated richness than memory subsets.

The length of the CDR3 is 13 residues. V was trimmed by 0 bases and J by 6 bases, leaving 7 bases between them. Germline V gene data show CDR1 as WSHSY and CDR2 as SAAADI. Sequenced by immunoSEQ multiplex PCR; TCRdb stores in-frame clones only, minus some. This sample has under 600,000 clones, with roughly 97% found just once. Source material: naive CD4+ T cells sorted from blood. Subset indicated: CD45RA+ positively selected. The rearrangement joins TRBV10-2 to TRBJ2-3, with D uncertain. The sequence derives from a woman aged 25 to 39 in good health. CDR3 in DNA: TGCGCCAGCAGTGAGTCGACTCAGGATACGCAGTATTTT. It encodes CASSESTQDTQYF.